These T cell receptor beta chains were read from a single sample in a study of T cell changes during pregnancy in multiple sclerosis. Libraries were prepared by immunoSEQ multiplex PCR; TCRdb keeps only in-frame clonotypes and omits some of them. The data contain under 95,000 clones, about 89% of them singletons. The material was CD4+ T cells from peripheral blood mononuclear cells, obtained before pregnancy. Receptors were obtained from a female donor with multiple sclerosis, enrolled in a pregnancy study. The CDR3 runs from the conserved cysteine through the conserved F or W. D genes are given only for firm matches.

v_call,j_call,d_call,cdr3_aa,cdr3_nt
TRBV4-2,TRBJ2-1,-,CASSQSEGLPSNEQFF,TGTGCCAGCAGCCAGTCGGAGGGCCTCCCCTCCAATGAGCAGTTCTTC
TRBV11-2,TRBJ1-2,-,CASSLDISTGYTF,TGTGCCAGCAGCTTAGATATAAGCACCGGCTACACCTTC
TRBV19,TRBJ1-1,-,CASSLTPGGGTEAFF,TGTGCCAGTAGTTTAACCCCGGGGGGGGGCACTGAAGCTTTCTTT
TRBV6-5,TRBJ2-3,TRBD2,CASSSSGGPTDTQYF,TGTGCCAGCAGTTCTAGCGGGGGGCCCACAGATACGCAGTATTTT
TRBV28,TRBJ1-5,TRBD1,CASRRTGRRESNQPQHF,TGTGCCAGCAGGAGGACAGGGAGGAGGGAGAGCAATCAGCCCCAGCATTTT
TRBV7-2,TRBJ2-4,-,CASSENRVNIQYF,TGTGCCAGCAGCGAAAACCGGGTGAACATTCAGTACTTC
TRBV5-1,TRBJ1-3,-,CASSRTGSGNTIYF,TGCGCCAGCAGCCGTACAGGGTCCGGAAACACCATATATTTT
TRBV19,TRBJ2-7,-,CASSGWERSFEQYF,TGTGCCAGTAGTGGGTGGGAGAGGTCCTTCGAGCAGTACTTC
TRBV7-2,TRBJ1-6,TRBD1,CASSLPTGTGSPLHF,TGTGCCAGCAGCTTACCGACAGGGACTGGCTCACCCCTCCACTTT
TRBV19,TRBJ1-1,-,CASSRTGFATEAFF,TGTGCCAGTAGTAGAACAGGGTTTGCCACTGAAGCTTTCTTT
TRBV6-5,TRBJ1-1,-,CASSYRGIRTEAFF,TGTGCCAGCAGTTACAGAGGGATTCGCACTGAAGCTTTCTTT